These T cell receptor beta chains were read from a single sample in a study of T cells in localized non-small cell lung cancer. Method: immunoSEQ multiplex PCR; TCRdb's copy keeps in-frame clones and lacks some. The sample includes more than 2,500 clones, around 26% of them seen just once. Sequences were derived from lung tumor tissue, sampled before any cancer treatment. All receptors come from a male donor older than 55 with stage I lung adenocarcinoma. CDR3s include the opening cysteine and the closing phenylalanine or tryptophan. A D gene is named only where the DNA matches it firmly. Rows may omit the clone size; those that give it use once, few, many or a size class.

size	length	V	D	J	DNA	CDR3
medium-sized	15	TRBV1	.	TRBJ1-2	TGCGCCAGCAGCCACCCCGGGACAGGGAACTATGGCTACACCTTC	CASSHPGTGNYGYTF
few	14	TRBV11-3	.	TRBJ1-1	TGTGCCAGCAGCTTGTCGGGCGCGTCCACTGAAGCTTTCTTT	CASSLSGASTEAFF
.	14	TRBV10-3	TRBD1	TRBJ1-4	TGTGCCATCAGTAGTGGACAGGAGAATGAAAAACTGTTTTTT	CAISSGQENEKLFF
.	19	TRBV11-3	.	TRBJ2-1	TGTGCCAGCAGCCAAGGAAAGGGGGGAACTCAGAGCTCCTACAATGAGCAGTTCTTC	CASSQGKGGTQSSYNEQFF
.	16	TRBV28	.	TRBJ2-7	TGTGCCAGCAGCTCCCCTGAGACTAGGACAAGCTACGAGCAGTACTTC	CASSSPETRTSYEQYF
few	13	TRBV9	.	TRBJ1-6	TGTGCCAGCAAAACCTTCGAGGAGTCACCCCTCCACTTT	CASKTFEESPLHF
few	14	TRBV9	.	TRBJ1-5	TGTGCCAGCAGGTTCACAGGTTCCAATCAGCCCCAGCATTTT	CASRFTGSNQPQHF
few	17	TRBV6-1	TRBD2	TRBJ2-3	TGTGCCAGCAGTGAAGCACTAGCGGGGGGGATCACAGATACGCAGTATTTT	CASSEALAGGITDTQYF
.	14	TRBV6-8	.	TRBJ1-6	TGTGCCAGCACTTTCGGCTCCTATAATTCACCCCTCCACTTT	CASTFGSYNSPLHF
medium-sized	14	TRBV6-8	TRBD2	TRBJ2-1	TGTGCCAGCAGGCCTAGCGGGGAAGGCAATGAGCAGTTCTTC	CASRPSGEGNEQFF
.	15	TRBV15	.	TRBJ2-5	TGTGCCACCAGCAGCAACAGGGTTGGTGGAGAGACCCAGTACTTC	CATSSNRVGGETQYF
.	13	TRBV7-2	.	TRBJ1-1	TGTGCCAGCAGCTTAATGGGGAACGGTGAAGCTTTCTTT	CASSLMGNGEAFF
large	16	TRBV11-3	TRBD2	TRBJ2-1	TGTGCCAGCAGCCATGTAACCGGGACTAGCGGGGGTGAGCAGTTCTTC	CASSHVTGTSGGEQFF
medium-sized	12	TRBV9	.	TRBJ1-6	TGTGCCAGCAGTGAACGGGGGAGGGCCCTCCACTTT	CASSERGRALHF
few	14	TRBV5-1	TRBD2	TRBJ2-7	TGCGCCAGCAGCTTGGGAGCTAGCGGGGCTTCGCAGTACTTC	CASSLGASGASQYF
few	13	TRBV19	.	TRBJ1-1	TGTGCCAGTAGCGCATGGGAGGACACTGAAGCTTTCTTT	CASSAWEDTEAFF
few	15	TRBV19	TRBD2	TRBJ2-1	TGTGCCAGTAGATCCCTAGCGGGGGGCCGAAATGAGCAGTTCTTC	CASRSLAGGRNEQFF
.	12	TRBV29-1	.	TRBJ1-5	TGCAGCGTGGGGGACCGGGATCAGCCCCAGCATTTT	CSVGDRDQPQHF
.	15	TRBV9	TRBD2	TRBJ2-5	TGTGCCAGCAGTGAGGGGCCCACGGGGGGTGAGACCCAGTACTTC	CASSEGPTGGETQYF
.	18	TRBV18	.	TRBJ2-6	TGTGCCAGCTCACCCGGGGGCCCAGGGGACTCTGGGGCCAACGTCCTGACTTTC	CASSPGGPGDSGANVLTF
large	15	TRBV5-1	.	TRBJ2-3	TGCGCCAGCAGCTTGACAGGGTCTGGCACAGATACGCAGTATTTT	CASSLTGSGTDTQYF
medium-sized	15	TRBV6-8	TRBD2	TRBJ2-1	TGTGCCAGCACAAAACAGCGGGGGGCTTACAATGAGCAGTTCTTC	CASTKQRGAYNEQFF
.	15	TRBV29-1	TRBD1	TRBJ2-7	TGCAGCGTTGTGGGGACAGGTTACAGCTCCTACGAGCAGTACTTC	CSVVGTGYSSYEQYF
.	17	TRBV28	.	TRBJ1-5	TGTGCCAGCAGTACTACAGGGACGTCGGATAGCAATCAGCCCCAGCATTTT	CASSTTGTSDSNQPQHF
few	14	TRBV11-3	.	TRBJ2-5	TGTGCCAGCACCTTGGGGCCAGCCCAAGAGACCCAGTACTTC	CASTLGPAQETQYF
.	19	TRBV14	TRBD2	TRBJ2-1	TGTGCCAGCAGCCAAGAGCGGCCGGGACTAGCGGGGGGAAACAATGAGCAGTTCTTC	CASSQERPGLAGGNNEQFF
.	12	TRBV2	.	TRBJ2-5	TGTGCCACCCGCCAATCTGGGGAGACCCAGTACTTC	CATRQSGETQYF
.	13	TRBV28	.	TRBJ1-2	TGTGCCACCCTAATCACGGGAGTCTATGGCTACACCTTC	CATLITGVYGYTF
.	12	TRBV29-1	.	TRBJ2-7	TGCAGCGTCTCGACCCCAGGGGACGAGCAGTACTTC	CSVSTPGDEQYF
.	19	TRBV15	.	TRBJ1-3	TGTGCCACCAGCAGAGATGTCAGTGGCATCCTTTCCTCTGGAAACACCATATATTTT	CATSRDVSGILSSGNTIYF
.	17	TRBV6-8	.	TRBJ2-4	TGTGCCAGCAGTTACTCGGCCAGCCCTCTAGCCAAAAACATTCAGTACTTC	CASSYSASPLAKNIQYF
few	15	TRBV9	TRBD2	TRBJ2-3	TGTGCCAGCAGCCCGGGACTAGTAGGTACAGATACGCAGTATTTT	CASSPGLVGTDTQYF
.	12	TRBV28	.	TRBJ1-2	TGTGCCACCGTCGGGGTTAACTATGGCTACACCTTC	CATVGVNYGYTF
few	15	TRBV5-1	TRBD1	TRBJ2-5	TGCGCCAGCAGCCCGAGGTCAGGGGGCGTAGAGACCCAGTACTTC	CASSPRSGGVETQYF
many	16	TRBV11-3	TRBD2	TRBJ2-2	TGTGCCAGCAGCTTAGAAGCGGGGGGGAAAACCGGGGAGCTGTTTTTT	CASSLEAGGKTGELFF
.	15	TRBV19	.	TRBJ1-2	TGTGCCAGTAGTATTCAACAGGAGATCAGCTATGGCTACACCTTC	CASSIQQEISYGYTF
few	12	TRBV28	TRBD1	TRBJ1-1	TGTGCCAGCAGTTTGGGACAGGGAAAAGCTTTCTTT	CASSLGQGKAFF
.	14	TRBV28	TRBD2	TRBJ2-7	TGTGCCAGCAGTTTAGCGGGGGGGTACTACGAGCAGTACTTC	CASSLAGGYYEQYF
hyperexpanded	15	TRBV6-8	TRBD1	TRBJ1-5	TGTGCCAGCATCTTGGGACAGGGATTAAATCAGCCCCAGCATTTT	CASILGQGLNQPQHF
medium-sized	14	TRBV28	.	TRBJ2-3	TGTGCCAGCAGCTTCGTAGCGGGCACAGATACGCAGTATTTT	CASSFVAGTDTQYF
few	17	TRBV11-3	TRBD1	TRBJ2-6	TGTGCCAGCAGCCCGACAGGGGGATCAGCTGGGGCCAACGTCCTGACTTTC	CASSPTGGSAGANVLTF
.	15	TRBV6-8	.	TRBJ1-2	TGTGCCAGCAGTTACGGTAACAGGGAGACGGGTGGCTACACCTTC	CASSYGNRETGGYTF
once	14	TRBV5-1	.	TRBJ2-1	TGCGCCAGCAGCTTGGGTCCCTCATCAAATGAGCAGTTCTTC	CASSLGPSSNEQFF
medium-sized	19	TRBV9	.	TRBJ1-6	TGTGCCAGCAGCGTTGGTTACCATCCAACAGGGAACTATAATTCACCCCTCCACTTT	CASSVGYHPTGNYNSPLHF
.	14	TRBV5-1	.	TRBJ1-2	TGCGCCAGCAGCCCCACCCAGGGAATCTATGGCTACACCTTC	CASSPTQGIYGYTF
.	14	TRBV9	.	TRBJ2-7	TGTGCCAGCAGCGTAGAGGACAGTGGGTACGAGCAGTACTTC	CASSVEDSGYEQYF
few	15	TRBV11-3	TRBD1	TRBJ1-1	TGTGCCAGCAGCTGGGATGGACAGGGGAACACTGAAGCTTTCTTT	CASSWDGQGNTEAFF
.	14	TRBV28	.	TRBJ2-4	TGTGCCAGCAGTTTATCCGGGGTGGGAAACATTCAGTACTTC	CASSLSGVGNIQYF
few	13	TRBV28	.	TRBJ1-2	TGTGCCAGCTATCGGGGATATTCCTATGGCTACACCTTC	CASYRGYSYGYTF
few	17	TRBV6-8	TRBD2	TRBJ2-7	TGTGCCAGCAGTTACAGGGGAGCTAGCGGGGACTCCTACGAGCAGTACTTC	CASSYRGASGDSYEQYF
.	16	TRBV5-1	TRBD1	TRBJ2-1	TGCGCCAGCAGCTTGACCACCGGGACAGGGGGCAATGAGCAGTTCTTC	CASSLTTGTGGNEQFF
.	14	TRBV18	TRBD1	TRBJ2-4	TGTGCCAGCTCACCGGACAGGGTGAAAGACATTCAGTACTTC	CASSPDRVKDIQYF
.	14	TRBV10-2	.	TRBJ1-5	TGCGCCAGCAGAGCTCCGGGAGGCAATCAGCCCCAGCATTTT	CASRAPGGNQPQHF
.	15	TRBV18	TRBD1	TRBJ1-5	TGTGCCAGCTCATCGGGACAGCGCGACAATCAGCCCCAGCATTTT	CASSSGQRDNQPQHF
.	13	TRBV28	.	TRBJ1-5	TGTGCCAGCAGTTTATATAGCAATCAGCCCCAGCATTTT	CASSLYSNQPQHF